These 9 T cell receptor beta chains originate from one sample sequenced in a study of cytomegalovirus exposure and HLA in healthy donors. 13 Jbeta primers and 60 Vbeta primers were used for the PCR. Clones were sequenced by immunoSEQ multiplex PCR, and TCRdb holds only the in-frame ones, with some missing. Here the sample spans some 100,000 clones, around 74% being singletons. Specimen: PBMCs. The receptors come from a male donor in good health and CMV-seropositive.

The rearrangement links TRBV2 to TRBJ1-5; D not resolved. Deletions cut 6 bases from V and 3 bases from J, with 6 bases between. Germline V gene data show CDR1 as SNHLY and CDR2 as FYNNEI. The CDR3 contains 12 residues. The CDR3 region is CASSPDNQPQHF. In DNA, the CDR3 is TGTGCCAGCAGCCCAGACAATCAGCCCCAGCATTTT. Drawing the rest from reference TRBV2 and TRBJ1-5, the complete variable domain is EPEVTQTPSHQVTQMGQEVILRCVPISNHLYFYWYRQILGQKVEFLVSFYNNEISEKSEIFDDQFSVERPDGSNFTLKIRSTKLEDSAMYFCASSPDNQPQHFGDGTRLSIL.

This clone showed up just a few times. The CDR3 is CASSFVLDRVKGEQFF. Written as DNA, the CDR3 is TGCGCCAGCAGCTTTGTCTTAGACAGGGTGAAGGGGGAGCAGTTCTTC. The chain has TRBV5-1 and TRBJ2-1, with 7 bases that match TRBD1. From germline, CDR1 is SGHRS and CDR2 YFSETQ. This CDR3 has 16 residues. Unmatched junction bases numbered 15, after V lost 2 bases and J lost 10 bases.

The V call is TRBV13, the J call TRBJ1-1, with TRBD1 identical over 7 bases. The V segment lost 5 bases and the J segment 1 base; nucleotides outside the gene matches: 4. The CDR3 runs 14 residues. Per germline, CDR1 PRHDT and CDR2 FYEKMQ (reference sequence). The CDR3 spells CASSPGQWNTEAFF. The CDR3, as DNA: TGTGCCAGCAGCCCGGGACAGTGGAACACTGAAGCTTTCTTT.

The CDR3 reads CASSEADRDIHNEQFF. The CDR3 DNA reads as TGTGCCAGCAGTGAAGCCGACAGGGATATCCACAATGAGCAGTTCTTC. The genes are TRBV6-1 and TRBJ2-1, with 7 positions matching TRBD1. Unmatched junction bases numbered 7, after V lost 0 bases and J lost 5 bases. There are 16 residues in the CDR3. CDR1 MNHNS and CDR2 SASEGT come from the germline V gene.

CDR3 bases: TGTGCCAGTAGTATTGTTTCTGTAGATACGCAGTATTTT. It translates to CASSIVSVDTQYF. The chain has TRBV19 and TRBJ2-3; D gene ambiguous. With 3 bases removed from V and 5 bases from J, the gap between germline ends came to 9 bases. The CDR3 totals 13 residues. Per germline, CDR1 LNHDA and CDR2 SQIVND (reference sequence).

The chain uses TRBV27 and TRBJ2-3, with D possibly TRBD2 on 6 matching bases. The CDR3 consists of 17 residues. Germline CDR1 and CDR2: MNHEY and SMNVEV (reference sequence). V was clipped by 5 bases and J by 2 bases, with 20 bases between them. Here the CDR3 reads CASSPRLELPSTDTQYF. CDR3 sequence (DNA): TGTGCCAGCAGTCCACGACTAGAATTGCCCTCCACAGATACGCAGTATTTT.

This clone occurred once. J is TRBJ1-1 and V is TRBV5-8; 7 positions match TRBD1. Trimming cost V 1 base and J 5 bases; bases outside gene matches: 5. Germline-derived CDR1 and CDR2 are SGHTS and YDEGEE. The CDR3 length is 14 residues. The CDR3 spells CASSLYPQGTEAFF. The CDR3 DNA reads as TGTGCCAGCAGCTTGTACCCACAGGGGACTGAAGCTTTCTTT.

CDR3 protein: CASNLPGGFYEQYF. CDR3 coding DNA: TGTGCCAGCAACCTCCCGGGGGGGTTCTACGAGCAGTACTTC. The rearrangement links TRBV6-1 to TRBJ2-7; TRBD2 aligns across 8 bases. Losses at the gene ends were 7 bases for V and 3 bases for J; bases not matched to a gene: 8. Germline loops: CDR1 MNHNS, CDR2 SASEGT. There are 14 residues in the CDR3.

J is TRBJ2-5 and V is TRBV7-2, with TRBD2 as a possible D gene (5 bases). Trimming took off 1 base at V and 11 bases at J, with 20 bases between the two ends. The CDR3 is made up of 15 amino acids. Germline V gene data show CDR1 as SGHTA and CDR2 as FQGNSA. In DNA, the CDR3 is TGTGCCAGCAGCTTAGAGGGCGTAGGGCTTGGGGAGCAGTACTTC. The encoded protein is CASSLEGVGLGEQYF.